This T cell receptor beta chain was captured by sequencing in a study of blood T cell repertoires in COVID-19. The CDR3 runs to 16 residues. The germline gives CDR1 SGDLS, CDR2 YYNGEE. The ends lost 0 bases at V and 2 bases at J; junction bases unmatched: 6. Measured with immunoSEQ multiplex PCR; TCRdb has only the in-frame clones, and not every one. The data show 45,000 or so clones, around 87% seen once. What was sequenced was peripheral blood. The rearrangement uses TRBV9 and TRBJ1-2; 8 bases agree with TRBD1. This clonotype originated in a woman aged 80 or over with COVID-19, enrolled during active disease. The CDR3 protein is CASSVARGRLNYGYTF. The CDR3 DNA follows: TGTGCCAGCAGCGTAGCCAGGGGGCGATTAAACTATGGCTACACCTTC.